These 26 T cell receptor beta chains originate from one sample sequenced in a study of blood T cells in healthy people across ages. Next came a second PCR, run for about 7 to 12 cycles, which used a sample-barcoded 5' primer along with a J-beta primer mix. One entry per CDR3 protein results from TCRdb running MiXCR on the 5' RACE reads. This table has some 1,500,000 distinct CDR3 sequences, roughly two fifths appearing once. The sequencing input was blood. The source of these receptors is a woman younger than 35 in good health.

The chain is built from TRBV29-1 and TRBJ2-1; D is ambiguous. Germline CDR1 is SQVTM and CDR2 is ANQGSEA. This CDR3 contains 13 residues. V lost 4 bases, J lost 2 bases, and 9 bases lay in between. The CDR3 is CSVVTATYNEQFF. In DNA, the CDR3 is TGCAGCGTTGTAACGGCTACCTACAATGAGCAGTTCTTC.

This chain uses TRBV29-1 with TRBJ2-2, with a possible D match to TRBD1 (5 bases). In germline, CDR1 is SQVTM, CDR2 ANQGSEA. The CDR3 has 14 amino acids. Trimming removed 4 bases at V and 7 bases at J, with 16 bases between. This CDR3 is CSVVSAGRNGELFF. The CDR3 bases are TGCAGCGTTGTTTCGGCAGGGCGTAACGGGGAGCTGTTTTTT.

The chain carries TRBV7-9 and TRBJ1-2; no definite D call. This CDR3 is built from 12 residues. Trimming left V 3 bases short and J 6 bases short, with 8 bases between. Germline CDR1 is SEHNR and CDR2 is FQNEAQ (reference sequence). The CDR3 reads CASSFVGNGYTF. The CDR3 DNA is TGTGCCAGCAGCTTTGTGGGGAATGGCTACACCTTC.

Only a few counts were recorded for this clonotype. This chain joins TRBV12-3 or TRBV12-4 and TRBJ1-2; D remains ambiguous. Trimming left V 6 bases short and J 1 base short, with 12 bases between. The CDR3 consists of 14 residues. Here the CDR3 reads CASRRETLNYGYTF. CDR3 coding DNA: TGTGCCAGCAGACGAGAGACGCTTAACTATGGCTACACCTTC.

The chain is built from TRBV29-1 and TRBJ1-4; possibly TRBD1 for D (5 bases). Germline CDR1 SQVTM, CDR2 ANQGSEA. CDR3 length: 14 amino acids. The ends were cut back, 0 bases at V and 7 bases at J, with 12 bases in the middle. The CDR3 reads CSVEDPGVGEKLFF. In DNA form, the CDR3 reads TGCAGCGTTGAAGATCCGGGGGTGGGTGAAAAACTGTTTTTT.

There are a few counts of this clonotype. This chain links TRBV4-3 with TRBJ1-2; unclear D gene. Germline-derived CDR1 and CDR2 are LGHNA and YSLEER. Trimming stripped 0 bases from V and 1 base from J, with 15 bases between. The CDR3 runs to 17 residues. DNA of the CDR3: TGCGCCAGCAGCCAAGAGCTTGACGACGGCCTTAACTATGGCTACACCTTC. It is translated as CASSQELDDGLNYGYTF.

This chain joins TRBV10-3 and TRBJ2-1, with D perhaps TRBD1 (5 bases). CDR3 length: 13 amino acids. V shed 4 bases and J shed 8 bases, with 12 bases lying between them. Germline lookup yields CDR1 ENHRY and CDR2 SYGVKD. For the CDR3, the DNA is TGTGCCATCAGTGGGCGAGAAGGGGATGAGCAGTTCTTC. It is translated as CAISGREGDEQFF.

This clonotype was found a few times. This chain connects TRBV4-3 to TRBJ1-1; D is ambiguous. The V and J ends lost 0 bases and 2 bases respectively, with 13 bases between them. Germline values: CDR1 LGHNA, CDR2 YSLEER. CDR3 length: 16 residues. The CDR3 region is CASSQDWRTINTEAFF. The CDR3 DNA is TGCGCCAGCAGCCAAGACTGGCGGACCATTAACACTGAAGCTTTCTTT.

The rearrangement uses TRBV9 and TRBJ1-3, with 9 positions matching TRBD1. Germline loops: CDR1 SGDLS, CDR2 YYNGEE. Trimming took 3 bases from V and 0 from J; bases not matched to a gene: 7. The CDR3 is 17 amino acids. This CDR3 is CASSGGQGTVSGNTIYF. CDR3 bases: TGTGCCAGCAGCGGCGGACAGGGGACCGTCTCTGGAAACACCATATATTTT. Complete variable domain (other parts from reference TRBV9 and TRBJ1-3): DSGVTQTPKHLITATGQRVTLRCSPRSGDLSVYWYQQSLDQGLQFLIQYYNGEERAKGNILERFSAQQFPDLHSELNLSSLELGDSALYFCASSGGQGTVSGNTIYFGEGSWLTVV.

This clonotype came up once. One end of the junction varies from germline; a read error may be responsible. The chain carries TRBV15 and TRBJ1-5; possibly TRBD1 for D (5 bases). The CDR3 runs 12 residues. CDR1 LNHNV and CDR2 YYDKDF come from the germline V gene (reference sequence). CDR3 loop: CATSRDNLPQHF. Written as DNA, the CDR3 is TGTGCCACCAGCAGGGACAATCTGCCCCAGCATTTT.

The J gene is TRBJ2-3, the V gene TRBV2; 10 positions match TRBD2. The germline V gene encodes CDR1 SNHLY and CDR2 FYNNEI. This CDR3 contains 15 residues. V lost 8 bases to trimming and J lost 3 bases; unmatched junction nucleotides: 8. The DNA for the CDR3 is TGTGCCAGCTCTGGGATTAGCGGGAGGACAGATACGCAGTATTTT. Translating it yields CASSGISGRTDTQYF.

This clonotype was seen a few times. The V and J genes are TRBV29-1 and TRBJ1-1; TRBD1 matches at 7 bases. CDR1 is SQVTM, CDR2 ANQGSEA, per germline. Germline trimming cut 6 bases from V and 0 bases from J; bases unmatched to any gene: 7. CDR3 size: 14 residues. The CDR3 loop is CSVAGTAMNTEAFF. The CDR3 nucleotides are TGCAGCGTCGCCGGGACAGCAATGAACACTGAAGCTTTCTTT.

J is TRBJ1-1 and V is TRBV18; TRBD1 agrees at 8 bases. Germline V gene sequence: CDR1 KGHSH, CDR2 LQKENI. The CDR3 contains 14 residues. The junction had 4 bases not matched to a gene; V was cut back by 6 bases and J by 1 base. The CDR3 sequence: CASSQGQENTEAFF. The CDR3 DNA reads as TGTGCCAGCTCGCAGGGACAGGAGAACACTGAAGCTTTCTTT.

For the CDR3, the DNA is TGTGCCACCAGTGATCCCGGGACCTCCTACAATGAGCAGTACTTC. It is translated as CATSDPGTSYNEQYF. V is TRBV24-1 and J is TRBJ2-4; D may be TRBD1 or TRBD2 (5 bases each). Germline-derived CDR1 and CDR2 are KGHDR and SFDVKD. The ends were cut back, 3 bases at V and 13 bases at J, with 21 bases in the middle. CDR3 length: 15 residues.

This clonotype occurred a few times. This rearrangement joins TRBV20-1 to TRBJ1-4; D unclear. The CDR3 contains 15 residues. V was pared by 4 bases and J by 5 bases, with 17 bases between. Germline CDR1 DFQATT, CDR2 SNEGSKA (reference sequence). CDR3 amino acids: CSAIELTGVNEKLFF. The CDR3 bases are TGCAGTGCTATAGAATTGACGGGAGTAAATGAAAAACTGTTTTTT.

The chain uses TRBV12-3 or TRBV12-4 and TRBJ1-4; weak D call: TRBD1 (5 bases). V was trimmed by 5 bases and J by 12 bases, leaving 13 bases between them. The CDR3 totals 12 residues. CDR3 amino acids: CASSPEGRELFF. The CDR3, as DNA: TGTGCCAGCAGTCCAGAGGGACGTGAACTGTTTTTT.

J is TRBJ2-1 and V is TRBV2; a possible D gene is TRBD2 (6 bases). Germline assignment: CDR1 SNHLY and CDR2 FYNNEI. The CDR3 length is 16 residues. Trimming pared 2 bases from V and 4 bases from J, leaving 15 bases between. This chain's CDR3 is CASSERARGMYNEQFF. The CDR3 region has the DNA TGTGCCAGCAGTGAACGGGCCCGGGGGATGTACAATGAGCAGTTCTTC.

This chain joins TRBV29-1 and TRBJ2-1; 9 bases align to TRBD2. The CDR3 consists of 13 residues. The V and J ends lost 3 bases and 10 bases, in that order; junction bases with no gene match: 7. Looked up from germline, CDR1 is SQVTM and CDR2 is ANQGSEA. The CDR3 nucleotides are TGCAGCGTTGACCTGGGACTAGCACGGGAGCAGTTCTTC. Protein sequence: CSVDLGLAREQFF.

The CDR3 loop reads CASGPGRRAYEQYF. As DNA, the CDR3 is TGTGCCAGCGGCCCGGGAAGGAGGGCCTACGAGCAGTACTTC. The chain joins TRBV28 to TRBJ2-7, with TRBD2 as a possible D gene (6 bases). Germline V gene data show CDR1 as MDHEN and CDR2 as SYDVKM. The CDR3 extends over 14 amino acids. Trimming removed 8 bases from V and 2 bases from J, with 16 bases in between. Full variable domain (outside the CDR3, taken from reference TRBV28 and TRBJ2-7): DVKVTQSSRYLVKRTGEKVFLECVQDMDHENMFWYRQDPGLGLRLIYFSYDVKMKEKGDIPEGYSVSREKKERFSLILESASTNQTSMYLCASGPGRRAYEQYFGPGTRLTVT.

The chain recombines TRBV20-1 with TRBJ2-4; a possible D gene is TRBD1 (6 bases). V shed 5 bases and J shed 7 bases, with 21 bases lying between them. The CDR3 is made up of 15 amino acids. CDR1 and CDR2 (germline): DFQATT, SNEGSKA (reference sequence). Here the CDR3 DNA reads TGCAGTGCTCTCAATAGGAACAGGGCCGGCAACATTCAGTACTTC. This sequence encodes CSALNRNRAGNIQYF.

This clonotype occurred many times. DNA for the CDR3: TGTGCCAGCAGCTTAACTAGCGGGGGATCTCCCTACAATGAGCAGTACTTC. As protein: CASSLTSGGSPYNEQYF. The V and J genes are TRBV11-2 and TRBJ2-1; 11 bases are shared with TRBD2. The DNA end is a closer match to TRBJ2-7, so the J assignment may be wrong. CDR1 and CDR2 (germline): SGHAT, FQNNGV. The CDR3 spans 17 residues.

This sequence joins TRBV6-2 or TRBV6-3 and TRBJ2-5; a possible D gene is TRBD2 (6 bases). The end of the DNA aligns better with TRBJ2-1, so the J call may be wrong. Germline CDR1 reads MNHEY; CDR2 reads SVGEGT. The CDR3 covers 15 residues. CDR3 loop: CASSYAPLAQETQFF. CDR3 sequence (DNA): TGTGCCAGCAGTTACGCCCCCCTAGCGCAAGAGACCCAGTTCTTC.

The chain links TRBV18 to TRBJ2-6; D is perhaps TRBD1 (6 bases). Germline-derived CDR1 and CDR2 are KGHSH and LQKENI. The CDR3 covers 16 residues. V was trimmed by 5 bases and J by 0 bases, leaving 11 bases between them. CDR3 nucleotides: TGTGCCAGCTCATTAAACAGGGCCTCTGGGGCCAACGTCCTGACTTTC. Its protein is CASSLNRASGANVLTF.

Notes on this clonotype: At one end the junction does not follow the germline gene, possibly because of a read error. The gene calls are TRBV7-7 and TRBJ2-6, with TRBD1 identical over 9 bases. The CDR3 totals 19 residues. CDR1 and CDR2 from the germline V gene are SSHAT and FNYEAQ (reference sequence). The CDR3: CASSVERWDRVRGANVLTF. The CDR3 DNA sequence: TGTGCTAGCAGCGTCGAAAGATGGGACAGGGTACGAGGGGCCAACGTCCTGACTTTC.

This clonotype has only one observation. V gene TRBV4-2 combines with J gene TRBJ1-6; tentatively, D is TRBD1 (6 bases). V lost 7 bases, J lost 5 bases, and 21 bases lay in between. This CDR3 is 17 amino acids long. Germline CDR1 LGHNA, CDR2 YNFKEQ. CDR3 DNA: TGTGCCAGCAAACCGTCCCCGAGGGGGAAAAATAATTCACCCCTCCACTTT. It translates to CASKPSPRGKNNSPLHF.

This clonotype was seen a handful of times. The rearrangement uses TRBV6-2 or TRBV6-3 and TRBJ1-5; the D is unclear. The CDR3 sequence is 12 residues long. Per germline, CDR1 MNHEY and CDR2 SVGEGT. Trimming took off 8 bases at V and 5 bases at J, with 10 bases between the two ends. CDR3 sequence reads: CASGSGYQPQHF. The DNA for the CDR3 is TGTGCCAGCGGGTCGGGGTATCAGCCCCAGCATTTT.